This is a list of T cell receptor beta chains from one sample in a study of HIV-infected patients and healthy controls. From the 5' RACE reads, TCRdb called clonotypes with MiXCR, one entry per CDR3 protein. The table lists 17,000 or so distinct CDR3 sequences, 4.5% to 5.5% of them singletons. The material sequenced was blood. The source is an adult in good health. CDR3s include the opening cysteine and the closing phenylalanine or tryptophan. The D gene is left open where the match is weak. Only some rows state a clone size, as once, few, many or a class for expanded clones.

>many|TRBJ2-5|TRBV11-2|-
TGTGCCAGCACCCTTGCCGGACAAGGGACCCAGTACTTC
CASTLAGQGTQYF
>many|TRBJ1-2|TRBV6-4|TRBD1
TGTGCCAGCAGTCCGACAGGGGAGGTCTATGGCTACACCTTC
CASSPTGEVYGYTF
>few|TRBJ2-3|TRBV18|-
TGTGCCAGCTCTACAGGGGCCCCAGGACTATCAGATACGCAGTATTTT
CASSTGAPGLSDTQYF
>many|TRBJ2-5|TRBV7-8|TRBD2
TGTGCCAGCAGCTTCTTGTCGGGGGGGCCGACTGGAGAGACCCAGTACTTC
CASSFLSGGPTGETQYF
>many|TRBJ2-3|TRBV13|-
TGTGCCAGCAGCCTCCCGTTCACAGATACGCAGTATTTT
CASSLPFTDTQYF
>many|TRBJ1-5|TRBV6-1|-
TGTGCCAGCAGTGAAGTAGGGGGTAGCAATCAGCCCCAGCATTTT
CASSEVGGSNQPQHF
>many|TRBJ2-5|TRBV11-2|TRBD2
TGTGCCAGCAGCTGGCGTAGCGGGGCCAAAAATACCCAGACCCAGTACTTC
CASSWRSGAKNTQTQYF
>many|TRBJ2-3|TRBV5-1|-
TGCGCCAGCAGCTTGATCGCACCAGCAGATACGCAGTATTTT
CASSLIAPADTQYF
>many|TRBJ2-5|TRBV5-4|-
TGTGCCAGCAGCCCAAGACATCAAGAGACCCAGTACTTC
CASSPRHQETQYF
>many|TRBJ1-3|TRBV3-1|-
TGTGCCAGCAGCCCTGGGACGGCTTACTCTGGAAACACCATATATTTT
CASSPGTAYSGNTIYF
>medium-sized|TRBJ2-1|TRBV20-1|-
TGCAGTGCTAGAGTCGTCAATGAGCAGTTCTTC
CSARVVNEQFF
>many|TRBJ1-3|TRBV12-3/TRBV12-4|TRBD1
TGTGCCAGCATCAACAGGGGCAGCTCTGGAAACACCATATATTTT
CASINRGSSGNTIYF
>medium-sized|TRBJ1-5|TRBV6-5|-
TGTGCCAGCAGGACAAGCAATCAGCCCCAGCATTTT
CASRTSNQPQHF
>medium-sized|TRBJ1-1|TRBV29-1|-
TGCAGCGAGAGGACAGCCTCAGGGACTGAAGCTTTCTTT
CSERTASGTEAFF
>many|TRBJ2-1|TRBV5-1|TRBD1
TGCGCCAGCAGACCACGTCGGGACAGTTCCTACAATGAGCAGTTCTTC
CASRPRRDSSYNEQFF
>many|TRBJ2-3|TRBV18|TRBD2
TGTGCCAGCTCACCGAGTATTGGGAGCGGGGGCACAGATACGCAGTATTTT
CASSPSIGSGGTDTQYF
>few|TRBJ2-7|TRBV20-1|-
TGCAGTGCTTCACGAGGGGGCTACGAGCAGTACTTC
CSASRGGYEQYF
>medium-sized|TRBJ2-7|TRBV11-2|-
TGTGCCAGCAGCCCACTAGTCGGGAAGGGCTACGAGCAGTACTTC
CASSPLVGKGYEQYF
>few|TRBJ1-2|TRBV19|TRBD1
TGTGCCAGTAGTACACGGACAGGGAAAAACTATGGCTACACCTTC
CASSTRTGKNYGYTF
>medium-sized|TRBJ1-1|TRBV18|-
TGTGCCAGCTCACAGCAGGGGAACTTAGGAGCTTTCTTT
CASSQQGNLGAFF
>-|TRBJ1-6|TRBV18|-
TGTGCCAGCTCACCAGCCGGGGATTCACCCCTCCACTTT
CASSPAGDSPLHF
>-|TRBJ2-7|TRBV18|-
TGTGCCAGCTCACCCGGACCCGCAGGAGAGCAGTACTTC
CASSPGPAGEQYF
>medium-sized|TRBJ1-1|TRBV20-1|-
TGCAGTGCTAGAGGGTCCGGGCTACACACTGAAGCTTTCTTT
CSARGSGLHTEAFF
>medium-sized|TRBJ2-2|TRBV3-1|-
TGTGCCAGCAGCCAAGGAAAGACATCCGGGGAGCTGTTTTTT
CASSQGKTSGELFF
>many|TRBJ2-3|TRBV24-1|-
TGTGCCACCAGTGATTCCTTCGGGGGCACAGATACGCAGTATTTT
CATSDSFGGTDTQYF
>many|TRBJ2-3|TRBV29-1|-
TGCAGCGTTGAAGGTAGCGGCGGCACAGATACGCAGTATTTT
CSVEGSGGTDTQYF
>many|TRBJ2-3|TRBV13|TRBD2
TGTGCCAGCAGCTTTAGCGGGGGGGCAGCAGATACGCAGTATTTT
CASSFSGGAADTQYF
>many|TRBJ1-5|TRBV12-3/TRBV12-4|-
TGTGCCAGCAGCCCTCCGGCGTCTGGGGGATATAGCAATCAGCCCCAGCATTTT
CASSPPASGGYSNQPQHF
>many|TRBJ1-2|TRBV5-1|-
TGCGCCAGCAGCTTGGATGTTGGAAGGGGCTACACCTTC
CASSLDVGRGYTF
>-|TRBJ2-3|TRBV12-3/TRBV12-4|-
TGTGCCAGCAGTTTAAGGGTCCTAAGCACAGATACGCAGTATTTT
CASSLRVLSTDTQYF
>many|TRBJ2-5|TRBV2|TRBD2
TGTGCCAGCAGAGAGACTAGCGCCCAAGAGACCCAGTACTTC
CASRETSAQETQYF
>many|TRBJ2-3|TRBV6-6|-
TGTGCCAGCAGACAAAGGGTGACGCGCAGTACAGATACGCAGTATTTT
CASRQRVTRSTDTQYF
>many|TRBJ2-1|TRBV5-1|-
TGCGCCAGCAGCTGGGCAGGGGCTTCCCTATCTAATGAGCAGTTCTTC
CASSWAGASLSNEQFF
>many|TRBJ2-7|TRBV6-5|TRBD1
TGTGCCAGCAGTCCCCAGGGACAGCATCACGAGCAGTACTTC
CASSPQGQHHEQYF
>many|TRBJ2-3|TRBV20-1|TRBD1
TGCAGTGCTAGAGACCCGGGACAGTACCGGGGCACAGATACGCAGTATTTT
CSARDPGQYRGTDTQYF